This T cell receptor (beta chain) is drawn from a study of control samples from healthy donors and cancer patients. This table comes from immunoSEQ multiplex PCR, and its TCRdb copy is limited to in-frame clones, with some not included. The sample holds roughly 89,000 clones, around 92% seen once. This CDR3 spans 16 amino acids. V was trimmed by 0 bases and J by 5 bases, leaving 14 bases between them. The germline CDR1 and CDR2 sequences are SGHRS and YFSETQ. The TCR comes from a man aged 50 or older in good health. This rearrangement joins TRBV5-1 to TRBJ1-4; D remains unclear. Material for sequencing was blood. CDR3 coding DNA: TGCGCCAGCAGCTTGGGTCGCCCAGACGAAAATGAAAAACTGTTTTTT. It translates to CASSLGRPDENEKLFF.